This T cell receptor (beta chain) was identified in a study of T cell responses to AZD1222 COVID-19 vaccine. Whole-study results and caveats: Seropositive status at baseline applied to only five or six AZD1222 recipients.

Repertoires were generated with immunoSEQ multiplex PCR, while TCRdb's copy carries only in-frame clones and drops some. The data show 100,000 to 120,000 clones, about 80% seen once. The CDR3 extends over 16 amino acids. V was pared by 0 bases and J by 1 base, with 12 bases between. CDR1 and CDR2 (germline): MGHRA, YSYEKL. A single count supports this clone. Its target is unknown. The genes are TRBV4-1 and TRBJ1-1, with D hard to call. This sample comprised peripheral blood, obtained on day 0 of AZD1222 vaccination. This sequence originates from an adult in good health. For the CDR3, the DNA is TGCGCCAGCAGCCAAGATCCCGGGCGAAGGAACACTGAAGCTTTCTTT. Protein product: CASSQDPGRRNTEAFF.